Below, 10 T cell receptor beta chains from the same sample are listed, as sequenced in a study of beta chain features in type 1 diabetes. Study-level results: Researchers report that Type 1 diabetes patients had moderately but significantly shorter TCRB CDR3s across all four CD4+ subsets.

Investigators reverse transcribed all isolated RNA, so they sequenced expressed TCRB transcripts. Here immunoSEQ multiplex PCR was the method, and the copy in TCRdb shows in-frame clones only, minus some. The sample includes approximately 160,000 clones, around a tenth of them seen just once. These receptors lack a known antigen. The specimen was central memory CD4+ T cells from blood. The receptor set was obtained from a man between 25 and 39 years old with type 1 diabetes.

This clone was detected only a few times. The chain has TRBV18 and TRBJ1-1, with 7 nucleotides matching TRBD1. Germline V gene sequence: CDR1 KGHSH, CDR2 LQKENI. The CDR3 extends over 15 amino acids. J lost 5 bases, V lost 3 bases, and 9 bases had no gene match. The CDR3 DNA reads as TGTGCCAGCTCACCGTCGACAGGGATGAGGACTGAAGCTTTCTTT. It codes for CASSPSTGMRTEAFF. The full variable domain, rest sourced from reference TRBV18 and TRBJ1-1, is NAGVMQNPRHLVRRRGQEARLRCSPMKGHSHVYWYRQLPEEGLKFMVYLQKENIIDESGMPKERFSAEFPKEGPSILRIQQVVRGDSAAYFCASSPSTGMRTEAFFGQGTRLTVV.

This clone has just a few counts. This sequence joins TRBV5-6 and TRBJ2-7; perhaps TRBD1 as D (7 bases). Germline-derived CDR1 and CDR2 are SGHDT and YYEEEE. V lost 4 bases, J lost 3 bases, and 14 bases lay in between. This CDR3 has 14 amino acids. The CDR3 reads CASSRGTVGYEQYF. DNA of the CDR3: TGTGCCAGCAGCCGCGGGACAGTAGGCTACGAGCAGTACTTC.

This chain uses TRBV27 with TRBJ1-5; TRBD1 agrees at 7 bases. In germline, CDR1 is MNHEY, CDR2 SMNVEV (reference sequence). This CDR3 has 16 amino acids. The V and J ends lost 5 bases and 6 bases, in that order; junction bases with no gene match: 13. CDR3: CASSPYTGVGFQPQHF. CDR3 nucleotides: TGTGCCAGCAGTCCTTATACAGGGGTAGGTTTTCAGCCCCAGCATTTT.

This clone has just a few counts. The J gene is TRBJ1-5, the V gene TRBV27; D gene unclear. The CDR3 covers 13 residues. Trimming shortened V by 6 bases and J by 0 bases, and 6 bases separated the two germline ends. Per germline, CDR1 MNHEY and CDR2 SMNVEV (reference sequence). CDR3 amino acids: CASSQNSNQPQHF. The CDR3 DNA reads TGTGCCAGCAGCCAAAATAGCAATCAGCCCCAGCATTTT.

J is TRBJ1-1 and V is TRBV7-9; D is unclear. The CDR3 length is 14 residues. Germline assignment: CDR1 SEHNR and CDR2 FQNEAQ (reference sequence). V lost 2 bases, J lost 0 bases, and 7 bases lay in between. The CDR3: CASSLSGLNTEAFF. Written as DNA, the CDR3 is TGTGCCAGCAGCTTAAGTGGCCTGAACACTGAAGCTTTCTTT.

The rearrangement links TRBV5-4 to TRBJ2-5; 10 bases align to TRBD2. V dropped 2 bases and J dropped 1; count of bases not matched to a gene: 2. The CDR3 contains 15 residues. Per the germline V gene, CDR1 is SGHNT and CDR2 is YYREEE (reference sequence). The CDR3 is CASSLRLAGQETQYF. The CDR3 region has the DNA TGTGCCAGCAGCTTACGACTAGCGGGCCAAGAGACCCAGTACTTC.

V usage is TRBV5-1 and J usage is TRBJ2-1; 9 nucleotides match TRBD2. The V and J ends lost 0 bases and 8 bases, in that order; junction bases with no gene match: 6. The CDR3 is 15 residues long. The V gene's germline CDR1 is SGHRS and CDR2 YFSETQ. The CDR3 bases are TGCGCCAGCAGCTTGGTTAGCGGGAGTTTCGATGAGCAGTTCTTC. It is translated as CASSLVSGSFDEQFF. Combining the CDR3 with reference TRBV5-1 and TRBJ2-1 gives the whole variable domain KAGVTQTPRYLIKTRGQQVTLSCSPISGHRSVSWYQQTPGQGLQFLFEYFSETQRNKGNFPGRFSGRQFSNSRSEMNVSTLELGDSALYLCASSLVSGSFDEQFFGPGTRLTVL.

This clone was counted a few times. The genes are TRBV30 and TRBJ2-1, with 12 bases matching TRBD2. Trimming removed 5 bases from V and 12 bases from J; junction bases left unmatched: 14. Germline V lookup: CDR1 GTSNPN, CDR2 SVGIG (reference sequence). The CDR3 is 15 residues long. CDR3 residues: CAWGKRTSGVFGQFF. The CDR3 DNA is TGTGCCTGGGGAAAGCGGACTAGCGGGGTTTTTGGGCAGTTCTTC. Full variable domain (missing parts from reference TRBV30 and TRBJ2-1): SQTIHQWPATLVQPVGSPLSLECTVEGTSNPNLYWYRQAAGRGLQLLFYSVGIGQISSEVPQNLSASRPQDRQFILSSKKLLLSDSGFYLCAWGKRTSGVFGQFFGPGTRLTVL.

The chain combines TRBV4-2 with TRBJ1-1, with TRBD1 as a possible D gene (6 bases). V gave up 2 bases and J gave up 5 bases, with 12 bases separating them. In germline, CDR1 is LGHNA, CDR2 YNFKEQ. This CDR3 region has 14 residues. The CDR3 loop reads CASSQRNRETEAFF. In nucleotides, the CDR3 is TGTGCCAGCAGCCAAAGGAACAGGGAGACTGAAGCTTTCTTT.

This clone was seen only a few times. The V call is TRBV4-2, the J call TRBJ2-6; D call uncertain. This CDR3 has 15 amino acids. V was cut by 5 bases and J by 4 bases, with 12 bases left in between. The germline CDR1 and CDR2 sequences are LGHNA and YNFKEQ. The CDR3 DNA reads TGTGCCAGCAGCAACTACCCGCGCGGGGCCAACGTCCTGACTTTC. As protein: CASSNYPRGANVLTF.